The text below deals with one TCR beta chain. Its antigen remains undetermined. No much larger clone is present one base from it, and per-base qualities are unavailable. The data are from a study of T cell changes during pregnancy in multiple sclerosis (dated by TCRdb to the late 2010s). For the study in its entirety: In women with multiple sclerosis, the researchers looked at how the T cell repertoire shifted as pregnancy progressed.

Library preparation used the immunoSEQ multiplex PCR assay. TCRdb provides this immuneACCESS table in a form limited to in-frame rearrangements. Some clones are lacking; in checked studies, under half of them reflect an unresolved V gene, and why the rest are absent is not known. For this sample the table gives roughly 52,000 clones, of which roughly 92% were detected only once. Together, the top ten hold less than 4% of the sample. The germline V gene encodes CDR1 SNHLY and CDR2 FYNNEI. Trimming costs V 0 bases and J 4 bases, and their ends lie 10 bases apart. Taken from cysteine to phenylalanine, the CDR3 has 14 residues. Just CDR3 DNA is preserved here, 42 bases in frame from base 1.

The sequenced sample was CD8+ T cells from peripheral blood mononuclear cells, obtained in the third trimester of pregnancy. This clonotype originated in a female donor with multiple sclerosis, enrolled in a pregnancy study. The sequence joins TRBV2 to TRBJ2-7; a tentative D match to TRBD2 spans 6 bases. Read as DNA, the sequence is TGTGCCAGCAGTGAAGCGAGGACTATTTACGAGCAGTACTTC. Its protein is CASSEARTIYEQYF.